A single TCR beta chain is shown here with its context. As yet, its antigen is unknown. Every one of the donors was a healthy Caucasian. The data were taken from a study of identical twins. Findings and caveats of the study: Cord blood beta clonotypes present at high abundance carried fewer insertions; no such pattern appeared in memory repertoires.

MiXCR, run by TCRdb on the 5' RACE reads, gives a single entry per CDR3 protein. There are roughly 540,000 distinct CDR3 sequences in the sample; around 20% occur only once, and roughly 0.91% lies in the top ten. This sample also appeared in a second study, on T cells expressing NK-cell markers. According to that study: Seven donors tested HCMV-seropositive and one tested seronegative among the eight sequenced. Of CD8+ T cells, roughly 1.0-7.0% belonged to dominant NKG2C+ clonotypes in more than five donors.

This receptor was obtained from a woman aged 18-29 years in good health. The source material was CD4+ T cells sorted from blood.

The CDR3 region has the DNA TGCGCCAGCAGCCTCCTCCTCAAAGAGACCCAGTACTTC. This translates into CASSLLLKETQYF. This chain links TRBV4-3 with TRBJ2-5, with unresolved D. Germline loops: CDR1 LGHNA, CDR2 YSLEER. V lost 4 bases and J lost 3, with 9 bases in between. This CDR3 is built from 13 residues.